A single T cell receptor beta chain is shown here with its context. These data belong to a study of blood T cell repertoires in COVID-19. Looking at the study overall: Whether acute or convalescent, the COVID-19 samples came from the United States, Italy and Spain.

The CDR3 runs 12 residues. Trimming pared 5 bases from V and 4 bases from J, leaving 8 bases between. Libraries were prepared by immunoSEQ multiplex PCR; TCRdb keeps only in-frame clonotypes and omits some of them. The repertoire consists of 55,000 to 60,000 clones, with 76% occurring once and the leading ten covering roughly a fifth. The chain employs TRBV12-3 or TRBV12-4 and TRBJ1-2; D is unclear. This receptor was identified in a man in his fifties with active or convalescent COVID-19. The specimen sequenced was peripheral blood. CDR3 protein: CASSRDRYGYTF. In DNA, the CDR3 is TGTGCCAGCAGTCGGGATCGCTATGGCTACACCTTC.